Each of the 30 T cell receptor beta chains below was sequenced from the same sample in a study of beta chain features in type 1 diabetes listed by TCRdb under 2018. Receptors were amplified or captured by the immunoSEQ multiplex PCR assay. The entire isolated RNA was reverse transcribed using the High Capacity cDNA Reverse Transcription Kit, and thus expressed TCRB transcripts were sequenced. Drawn from immuneACCESS, this table holds only the in-frame rearrangements with V and J called that TCRdb kept. Clones are partly lost; checked studies trace under half to an unresolved V gene and leave the rest unexplained. This sample lists a few hundred thousand clones; around 15% were detected once. 0.019% of the sample is held by the ten biggest clonotypes. The material sequenced was naive CD4+ T cells from blood. The cell subset or site label corresponds to: true naive CD4+ T cells. These receptors were collected from a woman younger than 35 in good health.

The chain is built from TRBV11-2 and TRBJ1-4; 7 bases align to TRBD1. CDR1 and CDR2 from the germline V gene are SGHAT and FQNNGV. The CDR3 is made up of 18 amino acids. After removal of 1 base from V and 7 bases from J, the junction contained 15 bases not matched to a gene. CDR3: CASSLGLIGGGMGEKLFF. The CDR3 nucleotides read TGTGCCAGCAGCTTAGGTCTTATAGGGGGCGGAATGGGTGAAAAACTGTTTTTT.

For the CDR3, the DNA is TGTGCCAGCAGCGGTACTAGAGAGCAGTTCTTC. Translating gives CASSGTREQFF. The V call is TRBV7-9, the J call TRBJ2-1; D perhaps matches TRBD2 (5 bases). V lost 5 bases, J lost 10 bases, and 9 bases lay in between. Germline-derived CDR1 and CDR2 are SEHNR and FQNEAQ (reference sequence). The CDR3 spans 11 residues.

This rearrangement joins TRBV14 to TRBJ2-7, with 8 nucleotides matching TRBD1. Germline V gene sequence: CDR1 SGHDN, CDR2 FVKESK. Unmatched junction bases numbered 12, after V lost 5 bases and J lost 0 bases. This CDR3 is built from 17 residues. The CDR3 sequence: CASSATGDTSPSYEQYF. For the CDR3, the DNA is TGTGCCAGCAGCGCGACAGGGGATACGAGCCCCTCCTACGAGCAGTACTTC.

This sequence joins TRBV6-5 and TRBJ2-3; D is uncertain. Trimming took off 6 bases at V and 1 base at J, with 11 bases between the two ends. Germline CDR1 is MNHEY and CDR2 is SVGAGI. The CDR3 length is 14 residues. The CDR3 loop reads CASSPRGGTDTQYF. CDR3 DNA: TGTGCCAGCAGCCCACGCGGCGGCACAGATACGCAGTATTTT.

V is TRBV5-4 and J is TRBJ2-2; 7 bases align to TRBD2. The ends lost 2 bases at V and 6 bases at J; junction bases unmatched: 7. CDR3 length: 15 amino acids. Germline assignment: CDR1 SGHNT and CDR2 YYREEE (reference sequence). The chain's CDR3 is CASSFFAGVAGELFF. Written as DNA, the CDR3 is TGTGCCAGCAGCTTTTTTGCGGGAGTTGCCGGGGAGCTGTTTTTT.

The chain recombines TRBV10-3 with TRBJ2-2; TRBD2 matches 10 bases. This CDR3 spans 18 amino acids. Germline CDR1 is ENHRY and CDR2 is SYGVKD. Germline trimming cut 0 bases from V and 3 bases from J; bases unmatched to any gene: 7. The CDR3 DNA reads as TGTGCCATCAGTGAGTCTTGGCTAGCGGGAGAAGACACCGGGGAGCTGTTTTTT. Protein product: CAISESWLAGEDTGELFF.

Only a few counts were recorded for this clone. The chain couples TRBV19 to TRBJ1-4; 7 bases map to TRBD1. Germline CDR1 is LNHDA and CDR2 is SQIVND (reference sequence). This CDR3 spans 17 amino acids. Trimming at V came to 5 bases and at J to 1 base, leaving 10 bases not matched to a gene. The CDR3 DNA sequence: TGTGCCAGTAGTGCGGCGTACTGGGACAGAACTAATGAAAAACTGTTTTTT. Translating it yields CASSAAYWDRTNEKLFF.

The V gene is TRBV9, the J gene TRBJ2-3; D call uncertain. Trimming removed 0 bases at V and 6 bases at J, with 11 bases between. The CDR3 loop spans 14 amino acids. Per germline, CDR1 SGDLS and CDR2 YYNGEE. CDR3 residues: CASSVGPQRDTQYF. The CDR3 nucleotides read TGTGCCAGCAGCGTAGGGCCGCAGAGGGATACGCAGTATTTT.

The table lists this clone with a count of one. The chain links TRBV5-1 to TRBJ2-5; D not certain. Germline CDR1 SGHRS, CDR2 YFSETQ. V lost 6 bases, J lost 0 bases, and 6 bases lay in between. The CDR3 has 12 residues. In DNA form, the CDR3 reads TGCGCCAGCACTCCGTACCAAGAGACCCAGTACTTC. Encoded protein: CASTPYQETQYF. The entire variable domain, with the rest obtained from reference TRBV5-1 and TRBJ2-5, is as follows: KAGVTQTPRYLIKTRGQQVTLSCSPISGHRSVSWYQQTPGQGLQFLFEYFSETQRNKGNFPGRFSGRQFSNSRSEMNVSTLELGDSALYLCASTPYQETQYFGPGTRLLVL.

This rearrangement joins TRBV2 to TRBJ1-1; D remains ambiguous. The CDR3 is made up of 14 amino acids. Trimming shortened V by 6 bases and J by 7 bases, and 18 bases separated the two germline ends. Germline CDR1 SNHLY, CDR2 FYNNEI. The CDR3 DNA reads TGTGCCAGCAGCGCCATTTTTTTGAGCGATGAAGCTTTCTTT. Translating it yields CASSAIFLSDEAFF.

This rearrangement joins TRBV4-1 to TRBJ2-1; D is possibly TRBD2 (6 bases). The germline CDR1 and CDR2 sequences are MGHRA and YSYEKL. V shed 4 bases and J shed 8 bases, with 18 bases lying between them. The CDR3 consists of 15 residues. The CDR3 DNA reads as TGCGCCAGCAGCCTAACACCGGGACTTAAAGATGAGCAGTTCTTC. This encodes CASSLTPGLKDEQFF.

This clone was seen a few times. The rearrangement links TRBV2 to TRBJ2-3, with a possible D match to TRBD1 (5 bases). CDR3 length: 14 residues. CDR1 is SNHLY, CDR2 FYNNEI, per germline. V lost 5 bases and J 4 bases, leaving 13 bases between the germline ends. CDR3 sequence: CASSPQGHSDTQYF. Here the CDR3 DNA reads TGTGCCAGCAGTCCCCAAGGACATTCAGATACGCAGTATTTT.

This clone occurred a few times. V and J are TRBV14 and TRBJ2-3; D perhaps matches TRBD2 (6 bases). V was cut by 1 base and J by 2 bases, with 13 bases left in between. Germline assignment: CDR1 SGHDN and CDR2 FVKESK. The CDR3 consists of 16 residues. The CDR3 nucleotides read TGTGCCAGCAGCCAAGGGTCGGGGGTGAACACAGATACGCAGTATTTT. Protein sequence: CASSQGSGVNTDTQYF.

This clone was counted only a few times. The chain links TRBV6-1 to TRBJ2-5; D not resolved. In germline, CDR1 is MNHNS, CDR2 SASEGT. This CDR3 has 13 amino acids. V lost 1 base, J lost 5 bases, and 8 bases lay in between. CDR3 nucleotide sequence: TGTGCCAGCAGTGAAGGGCCGTCCGAGACCCAGTACTTC. Translated, it gives CASSEGPSETQYF.

The chain has TRBV10-3 and TRBJ2-4; possibly TRBD1 for D (5 bases). Germline CDR1 is ENHRY and CDR2 is SYGVKD. The CDR3 totals 14 residues. V lost 8 bases and J 2 bases, leaving 13 bases between the germline ends. The CDR3 DNA follows: TGTGCCATCGATCCAGGGCGCTCCAAAAACATTCAGTACTTC. Its protein product is CAIDPGRSKNIQYF.

Here the CDR3 DNA reads TGTGCCAGCAGCTCGAGCGGGAGGGCCCCAGATACGCAGTATTTT. Translated: CASSSSGRAPDTQYF. The chain links TRBV7-9 to TRBJ2-3, with 10 bases identical to TRBD2. CDR1 and CDR2 from the germline V gene are SEHNR and FQNEAQ (reference sequence). There are 15 residues in the CDR3. Trimming at V came to 4 bases and at J to 4 bases, leaving 5 bases not matched to a gene.

Only one count was recorded for this clone. The DNA for the CDR3 is TGTGCCAGTCGGTGGGGGGAGCGGGAGAGATACGACGAGCAGTACTTC. Protein: CASRWGERERYDEQYF. The V gene is TRBV2, the J gene TRBJ2-7, with 8 bases fitting TRBD2. The CDR3 sequence is 16 residues long. V lost 9 bases and J lost 5; bases outside the gene matches: 18. Germline values: CDR1 SNHLY, CDR2 FYNNEI.

CDR3 residues: CASSPRQGKTQYF. CDR3 DNA: TGCGCCAGCAGCCCCCGACAGGGCAAGACCCAGTACTTC. The chain joins TRBV5-1 to TRBJ2-5; the match to TRBD1 covers 7 bases. CDR1 is SGHRS, CDR2 YFSETQ, per germline. The CDR3 runs to 13 residues. Germline trimming cut 4 bases from V and 6 bases from J; bases unmatched to any gene: 6.

This clone has only a few counts. The chain carries TRBV4-1 and TRBJ2-1, with D tentatively TRBD2 (5 bases). V lost 2 bases, J lost 0 bases, and 11 bases lay in between. The length of the CDR3 is 16 residues. Per the germline V gene, CDR1 is MGHRA and CDR2 is YSYEKL. This CDR3 reads CASSQKRETSYNEQFF. The CDR3 bases are TGCGCCAGCAGCCAAAAACGGGAAACCTCCTACAATGAGCAGTTCTTC.

This clone turned up a few times. This chain joins TRBV2 and TRBJ1-5, with D unresolved. The V and J ends lost 5 bases and 2 bases respectively, with 10 bases between them. Germline V lookup: CDR1 SNHLY, CDR2 FYNNEI. The CDR3 loop spans 14 amino acids. CDR3 in amino acids: CASSQVLGNQPQHF. The DNA for the CDR3 is TGTGCCAGCAGTCAGGTCTTAGGCAATCAGCCCCAGCATTTT.

This clone occurred a few times. V is TRBV30 and J is TRBJ1-1; 9 nucleotides line up with TRBD1. From germline, CDR1 is GTSNPN and CDR2 SVGIG (reference sequence). There are 15 residues in the CDR3. Trimming cost V 1 base and J 6 bases; bases outside gene matches: 9. The CDR3 DNA sequence: TGTGCCTGGAGTGACAACAGGGGGCGCGGCGCTGAAGCTTTCTTT. This gives the protein CAWSDNRGRGAEAFF.

The DNA of the CDR3 is TGTGCCAGCAGGACGGGACAGAATCAGCCCCAGCATTTT. Translation: CASRTGQNQPQHF. The chain couples TRBV28 to TRBJ1-5; 7 bases line up with TRBD1. The CDR3 has 13 amino acids. In germline, CDR1 is MDHEN, CDR2 SYDVKM. V gave up 6 bases and J gave up 4 bases; unmatched junction bases: 3.

This clone was seen only a few times. The rearrangement joins TRBV21-1 to TRBJ2-3; TRBD1 reflects the table's D call only, with no check against the DNA. TRBV21-1 is listed as a pseudogene. This CDR3 is built from 14 residues. The CDR3 is CASSKVGAVDTQYF. Written as DNA, the CDR3 is TGTGCCAGCAGCAAAGTGGGGGCCGTAGATACGCAGTATTTT.

Only a few counts were recorded for this clone. The chain uses TRBV29-1 and TRBJ1-4; TRBD1 matches at 7 bases. J was trimmed by 4 bases and V by 0 bases; bases with no gene match: 8. CDR1 and CDR2 from the germline V gene are SQVTM and ANQGSEA. This CDR3 comprises 16 residues. The DNA of the CDR3 is TGCAGCGTTGAAGATGACGGGGGGGACAGTAATGAAAAACTGTTTTTT. Its protein is CSVEDDGGDSNEKLFF.

J is TRBJ2-1 and V is TRBV9; 10 positions agree with TRBD2. With V trimmed by 3 bases and J by 8 bases, 5 bases remained unmatched. The CDR3 covers 14 residues. Germline CDR1 reads SGDLS; CDR2 reads YYNGEE. The CDR3 here is CASSARLAGYEQFF. The DNA for the CDR3 is TGTGCCAGCAGCGCTCGACTAGCGGGCTATGAGCAGTTCTTC.

This clone was seen more than once but under ten times. The gene calls are TRBV29-1 and TRBJ2-7; possibly TRBD2 for D (6 bases). V gave up 7 bases and J gave up 2 bases, with 9 bases separating them. Germline CDR1 and CDR2: SQVTM and ANQGSEA. The CDR3 contains 11 residues. This chain's CDR3 is CSAGGAYEQYF. The CDR3 DNA reads TGCAGCGCCGGAGGGGCCTACGAGCAGTACTTC.

This chain connects TRBV11-3 to TRBJ2-1, with 7 bases lining up with TRBD2. V lost 1 base and J lost 0; bases outside the gene matches: 9. The CDR3 consists of 18 residues. CDR1 and CDR2 from the germline V gene are SGHNT and YENEEA. DNA for the CDR3: TGTGCCAGCAGCTTAGCCCAGGCTAGCGGTCTCTCCTACAATGAGCAGTTCTTC. It specifies CASSLAQASGLSYNEQFF.

V and J are TRBV5-1 and TRBJ2-4, with TRBD2 matching 10 bases. CDR3 size: 14 residues. Germline CDR1 and CDR2: SGHRS and YFSETQ. J lost 6 bases, V lost 2 bases, and 2 bases had no gene match. CDR3 loop: CASSLLAGINIQYF. CDR3 DNA sequence: TGCGCCAGCAGCTTACTAGCGGGAATAAACATTCAGTACTTC. The variable domain in full, with the rest retrieved from reference TRBV5-1 and TRBJ2-4, is KAGVTQTPRYLIKTRGQQVTLSCSPISGHRSVSWYQQTPGQGLQFLFEYFSETQRNKGNFPGRFSGRQFSNSRSEMNVSTLELGDSALYLCASSLLAGINIQYFGAGTRLSVL.

V and J are TRBV7-9 and TRBJ2-1; 9 bases are shared with TRBD2. Trimming at V came to 5 bases and at J to 1 base, leaving 6 bases not matched to a gene. In germline, CDR1 is SEHNR, CDR2 FQNEAQ (reference sequence). The length of the CDR3 is 16 residues. The DNA of the CDR3 is TGTGCCAGCAGCCACAGGACTAGCGCATCCTACAATGAGCAGTTCTTC. It codes for CASSHRTSASYNEQFF. Variable domain in full (rest from reference TRBV7-9 and TRBJ2-1): DTGVSQNPRHKITKRGQNVTFRCDPISEHNRLYWYRQTLGQGPEFLTYFQNEAQLEKSRLLSDRFSAERPKGSFSTLEIQRTEQGDSAMYLCASSHRTSASYNEQFFGPGTRLTVL.

This clone occurred a few times. The rearrangement uses TRBV27 and TRBJ2-7, with a possible D match to TRBD2 (6 bases). The V end lost 5 bases, the J end lost 7 bases, and 21 bases lay between the germline ends. The CDR3 totals 15 residues. Germline CDR1 MNHEY, CDR2 SMNVEV (reference sequence). CDR3: CASSPPPRGGSEQYF. The CDR3 DNA is TGTGCCAGCAGTCCGCCCCCGAGGGGAGGCAGTGAGCAGTACTTC.